These 15 T cell receptor beta chains came from one sample sequenced in a study of CD8 T cells in ankylosing spondylitis. TCRdb analysed the 5' RACE reads with MiXCR anew, one entry per CDR3 protein. The sample shows around 300,000 distinct CDR3 sequences, approximately 15% of them seen only once. Sequenced: blood, either unsorted or a sorted T cell fraction (not recorded which). All receptors come from a male donor with ankylosing spondylitis or in good health (not recorded which).

This clonotype appeared a few times. The V gene is TRBV11-3, the J gene TRBJ1-1; 9 bases fit TRBD1. With V trimmed by 5 bases and J by 1 base, 5 bases remained unmatched. Germline CDR1 SGHNT, CDR2 YENEEA. The CDR3 has 15 residues. The CDR3 here is CASSALGQGNTEAFF. The CDR3 nucleotides are TGTGCCAGCAGCGCTTTGGGACAGGGGAACACTGAAGCTTTCTTT.

This clonotype was detected a few times. This sequence joins TRBV3-1 and TRBJ2-7, with D tentatively TRBD2 (6 bases). V was pared by 1 base and J by 6 bases, with 16 bases between. The germline gives CDR1 LGHDT, CDR2 YNNKEL (reference sequence). The CDR3 length is 15 residues. CDR3 residues: CASSQGRGPGREQYF. The CDR3 coding sequence is TGTGCCAGCAGCCAAGGGAGGGGACCCGGTCGCGAGCAGTACTTC.

In its sample, this clonotype was seen a few times. The chain couples TRBV6-6 to TRBJ1-3; unclear D gene. There are 13 residues in the CDR3. The germline V and J ends were trimmed by 8 bases and 0 bases, with 8 bases remaining between them. The germline V gene has CDR1 MNHNY and CDR2 SVGAGI (reference sequence). The CDR3 DNA is TGTGCCAGCGAGGTCTCCTCTGGAAACACCATATATTTT. Amino acid sequence: CASEVSSGNTIYF.

In this sample, this clonotype turned up a few times. The chain links TRBV7-8 to TRBJ2-3, with 7 nucleotides matching TRBD1. Trimming at V came to 5 bases and at J to 2 bases, leaving 7 bases not matched to a gene. CDR1 and CDR2 (germline): SGHVS, FQNEAQ. The CDR3 has 15 amino acids. CDR3 in DNA: TGTGCCAGCAGCAAACAGGGGCTCAACACAGATACGCAGTATTTT. This codes for CASSKQGLNTDTQYF.

This clonotype was found a few times. The rearrangement uses TRBV4-1 and TRBJ1-2; a possible D gene is TRBD1 (5 bases). Trimming cost V 1 base and J 8 bases, with 11 bases left between them. The CDR3 has 13 residues. Germline CDR1 is MGHRA and CDR2 is YSYEKL. The chain's CDR3 is CASSQATGEGYTF. The CDR3 bases are TGCGCCAGCAGCCAAGCCACAGGCGAAGGCTACACCTTC.

This chain links TRBV5-1 with TRBJ1-1; D not certain. Trimming stripped 1 base from V and 2 bases from J, with 9 bases between. CDR3 length: 14 residues. In germline, CDR1 is SGHRS, CDR2 YFSETQ. The CDR3 here is CASSLTEDNTEAFF. The CDR3 DNA sequence: TGCGCCAGCAGCTTGACCGAGGATAACACTGAAGCTTTCTTT.

This clonotype was counted many times. Written as DNA, the CDR3 is TGTGCCAGCAGCTTGGAAGATACGCAGTATTTT. It translates to CASSLEDTQYF. The chain couples TRBV5-6 to TRBJ2-3; the D is unclear. The V gene lost 0 bases and the J gene lost 5 bases, with 1 base spanning the gap. The germline CDR1 and CDR2 sequences are SGHDT and YYEEEE. The CDR3 is made up of 11 amino acids.

The V call is TRBV5-1, the J call TRBJ2-7; 9 nucleotides line up with TRBD2. The germline V gene has CDR1 SGHRS and CDR2 YFSETQ. Trimming at V came to 5 bases and at J to 1 base, leaving 4 bases not matched to a gene. This CDR3 spans 14 amino acids. The CDR3 DNA reads TGCGCCAGCAGAGTTAGCGGGGGATCCTACGAGCAGTACTTC. Amino acids: CASRVSGGSYEQYF.

The chain employs TRBV18 and TRBJ2-7; the match to TRBD2 covers 15 bases. CDR1 KGHSH and CDR2 LQKENI come from the germline V gene. The J segment lost 2 bases and the V segment lost 3 bases, leaving 5 bases of the junction unmatched. The CDR3 contains 17 residues. The DNA of the CDR3 is TGTGCCAGCTCACCCGGACTAGCGGGAGGGTTTCCCTACGAGCAGTACTTC. Its translation is CASSPGLAGGFPYEQYF.

This chain connects TRBV7-9 to TRBJ2-4, with 7 bases fitting TRBD2. J was trimmed by 4 bases and V by 5 bases; bases with no gene match: 11. CDR3 length equals 16 residues. The germline V gene encodes CDR1 SEHNR and CDR2 FQNEAQ (reference sequence). CDR3 in DNA: TGTGCCAGCAGCGCCCCTAGGGCTAGCGGAAAAAACATTCAGTACTTC. This translates into CASSAPRASGKNIQYF.

The V and J genes are TRBV3-1 and TRBJ2-2; D possibly corresponds to TRBD2 (6 bases). Germline CDR1 LGHDT, CDR2 YNNKEL (reference sequence). V was cut by 4 bases and J by 3 bases, with 9 bases left in between. This CDR3 comprises 14 residues. This chain's CDR3 is CASSRDSYTGELFF. Written as DNA, the CDR3 is TGTGCCAGCAGCCGGGACTCCTACACCGGGGAGCTGTTTTTT. The entire variable domain, with the rest obtained from reference TRBV3-1 and TRBJ2-2, is as follows: DTAVSQTPKYLVTQMGNDKSIKCEQNLGHDTMYWYKQDSKKFLKIMFSYNNKELIINETVPNRFSPKSPDKAHLNLHINSLELGDSAVYFCASSRDSYTGELFFGEGSRLTVL.

This clonotype was observed many times. This chain joins TRBV20-1 and TRBJ2-3; D is unclear. From germline, CDR1 is DFQATT and CDR2 SNEGSKA (reference sequence). V lost 5 bases, J lost 1 base, and 10 bases lay in between. CDR3 length: 13 residues. The CDR3 reads CSAPLSGTDTQYF. CDR3 DNA sequence: TGCAGTGCTCCGCTCTCGGGCACAGATACGCAGTATTTT.

The CDR3 DNA is TGCAGCGTTACCGGGGGGAACACTGAAGCTTTCTTT. It encodes CSVTGGNTEAFF. The genes are TRBV29-1 and TRBJ1-1, with D perhaps TRBD1 (5 bases). The ends were cut back, 5 bases at V and 1 base at J, with 8 bases in the middle. CDR1 and CDR2 from the germline V gene are SQVTM and ANQGSEA. CDR3 length: 12 residues.

This clonotype was seen a few times. The rearrangement links TRBV7-2 to TRBJ2-1; 11 positions match TRBD2. The V gene's germline CDR1 is SGHTA and CDR2 FQGNSA. This CDR3 comprises 15 residues. V lost 3 bases to trimming and J lost 6 bases; unmatched junction nucleotides: 4. DNA of the CDR3: TGTGCCAGCAGCTTTACTAGCGGGAGTCTCAATGAGCAGTTCTTC. This encodes CASSFTSGSLNEQFF.

The chain joins TRBV6-6 to TRBJ2-1, with D possibly being TRBD1 or TRBD2 (7 bases each). CDR1 and CDR2 from the germline V gene are MNHNY and SVGAGI (reference sequence). CDR3 length: 12 amino acids. V was cut by 6 bases and J by 14 bases, with 17 bases left in between. The DNA of the CDR3 is TGTGCCAGCAGCACAGGGGAGGGGATAAAGTTCTTC. Protein: CASSTGEGIKFF.